Below, 21 T cell receptor beta chains from the same sample are listed, as sequenced in a study of blood T cell repertoires in COVID-19. Profiling relied on immunoSEQ multiplex PCR, and the TCRdb table lists in-frame clones only, not all of them. Here the sample spans approximately 290,000 clones, under 85% being singletons. The sample taken for sequencing was peripheral blood. The source of these receptors is a human donor with COVID-19, enrolled during active disease. The donor label of this sample is uncertain.

In nucleotides, the CDR3 is TGCAGTGCTAGTCCAGGGGAGGGAGGTCAGCCCCAGCATTTT. Translating it yields CSASPGEGGQPQHF. The V call is TRBV20-1, the J call TRBJ1-5; perhaps TRBD1 as D (6 bases). Germline V gene lookup returns CDR1 DFQATT and CDR2 SNEGSKA (reference sequence). Deletions cut 3 bases from V and 6 bases from J, with 15 bases between. CDR3 size: 14 residues.

The chain carries TRBV15 and TRBJ2-3; the match to TRBD2 covers 9 bases. The CDR3 is 11 residues long. Germline lookup yields CDR1 LNHNV and CDR2 YYDKDF (reference sequence). After removal of 8 bases from V and 8 bases from J, the junction contained 2 bases not matched to a gene. The CDR3 sequence: CATQTSGTQYF. The DNA for the CDR3 is TGTGCCACCCAGACTAGCGGTACGCAGTATTTT.

The chain uses TRBV28 and TRBJ2-7, with 11 bases aligning to TRBD1. This CDR3 region has 13 residues. Germline values: CDR1 MDHEN, CDR2 SYDVKM. Germline trimming cut 4 bases from V and 9 bases from J; bases unmatched to any gene: 5. The CDR3 loop is CASSSTGTGGQYF. The DNA of the CDR3 is TGTGCCAGCAGTTCGACAGGGACAGGGGGGCAGTACTTC.

This clone showed up just once. This chain uses TRBV3-1 (or the pseudogene TRBV3-2) with TRBJ1-5, with TRBD1 matching 12 bases. V lost 1 base to trimming and J lost 5 bases; unmatched junction nucleotides: 3. Germline CDR1 reads LGHDT; CDR2 reads YNNKEL (reference sequence). The CDR3 length is 16 residues. CDR3 bases: TGTGCCAGCAGCCAAGTCCGGGACAGGGGGCATCAGCCCCAGCATTTT. Its translation is CASSQVRDRGHQPQHF.

The chain recombines TRBV5-1 with TRBJ2-2, with 7 nucleotides matching TRBD2. Looked up from germline, CDR1 is SGHRS and CDR2 is YFSETQ. The CDR3 covers 15 residues. V dropped 6 bases and J dropped 5; count of bases not matched to a gene: 10. Written as DNA, the CDR3 is TGCGCCAGCACCTACTACGGGGGAGGGACCGGGGAGCTGTTTTTT. It translates to CASTYYGGGTGELFF.

The chain carries TRBV4-1 and TRBJ2-7; tentative D call: TRBD2 (6 bases). V lost 3 bases and J lost 3, with 18 bases in between. Germline V gene lookup returns CDR1 MGHRA and CDR2 YSYEKL. This CDR3 spans 16 amino acids. CDR3 bases: TGCGCCAGCAGCCATGACCCCCAGCGGGCCCTCTACGAGCAGTACTTC. As protein: CASSHDPQRALYEQYF.

The chain is built from TRBV5-1 and TRBJ2-3; TRBD2 might be the D (6 bases). The CDR3 is made up of 16 amino acids. The V gene lost 0 bases and the J gene lost 3 bases, with 14 bases spanning the gap. Germline values: CDR1 SGHRS, CDR2 YFSETQ. CDR3 coding DNA: TGCGCCAGCAGCTTGGGAGGCAGAGGAGGGACAGATACGCAGTATTTT. Protein product: CASSLGGRGGTDTQYF. Variable domain in full (rest from reference TRBV5-1 and TRBJ2-3): KAGVTQTPRYLIKTRGQQVTLSCSPISGHRSVSWYQQTPGQGLQFLFEYFSETQRNKGNFPGRFSGRQFSNSRSEMNVSTLELGDSALYLCASSLGGRGGTDTQYFGPGTRLTVL.

V usage is TRBV5-6 and J usage is TRBJ2-3; TRBD2 might be the D (5 bases). V lost 0 bases and J 0 bases, leaving 11 bases between the germline ends. Germline values: CDR1 SGHDT, CDR2 YYEEEE. The CDR3 spans 16 residues. CDR3 nucleotides: TGTGCCAGCAGCTTGGGACGGCGGGCTAGCACAGATACGCAGTATTTT. Residues: CASSLGRRASTDTQYF.

In this sample, this clone turned up a few times. V is TRBV7-6 and J is TRBJ2-1; 7 nucleotides line up with TRBD1. Trimming at V came to 5 bases and at J to 2 bases, leaving 12 bases not matched to a gene. The CDR3 covers 17 residues. CDR1 is SGHVS and CDR2 is FNYEAQ in the germline V gene. This CDR3 reads CASSPEPGTDPYNEQFF. The CDR3 bases are TGTGCCAGCAGCCCTGAACCCGGGACAGACCCCTACAATGAGCAGTTCTTC.

The J gene is TRBJ1-2, the V gene TRBV29-1; possibly TRBD1 for D (5 bases). The CDR3 is 13 residues long. The V gene lost 7 bases and the J gene lost 8 bases, with 20 bases spanning the gap. Germline V gene sequence: CDR1 SQVTM, CDR2 ANQGSEA. The CDR3 nucleotides read TGCAGCGCCGGTACTCCCCAGGGCTGGGGCTACACCTTC. The encoded protein is CSAGTPQGWGYTF.

V and J are TRBV7-3 and TRBJ1-1; D gene uncertain. This CDR3 has 14 amino acids. Between the trimmed V and J ends, which lost 1 base and 1 base, there was a span of 7 bases. Germline CDR1 is SGHTA and CDR2 is FQGTGA. This CDR3 is CASSLIVRNTEAFF. As DNA, the CDR3 is TGTGCCAGCAGCTTAATAGTACGGAACACTGAAGCTTTCTTT.

The rearrangement joins TRBV6-2 or TRBV6-3 to TRBJ2-7; 8 bases line up with TRBD1. Per the germline V gene, CDR1 is MNHEY and CDR2 is SVGEGT. The length of the CDR3 is 14 residues. Trimming took 5 bases from V and 3 from J; bases not matched to a gene: 6. CDR3 region: CASSAGGPYYEQYF. CDR3 bases: TGTGCCAGCAGTGCAGGGGGCCCCTACTACGAGCAGTACTTC.

The table lists this clone with a count of one. The chain recombines TRBV16 with TRBJ1-1; a possible D gene is TRBD1 (6 bases). From germline, CDR1 is KGHSY and CDR2 FQNENV. The CDR3 is 15 residues long. With 1 base removed from V and 0 bases from J, the gap between germline ends came to 9 bases. CDR3 DNA: TGTGCCAGCAGCCAATTCGGGACACTGAACACTGAAGCTTTCTTT. It yields the protein CASSQFGTLNTEAFF.

V gene TRBV3-1 (or the pseudogene TRBV3-2) combines with J gene TRBJ2-7; 8 bases agree with TRBD2. Trimming took 4 bases from V and 3 from J; bases not matched to a gene: 8. From germline, CDR1 is LGHDT and CDR2 YNNKEL (reference sequence). The CDR3 spans 15 residues. Here the CDR3 reads CASSPGLAEHYEQYF. CDR3 DNA: TGTGCCAGCAGCCCTGGACTAGCTGAACACTACGAGCAGTACTTC.

The chain recombines TRBV30 with TRBJ2-7; TRBD2 aligns across 10 bases. The CDR3 is made up of 14 amino acids. Germline CDR1 is GTSNPN and CDR2 is SVGIG (reference sequence). With 1 base clipped from V and 3 bases from J, the junction kept 3 bases outside the gene matches. CDR3 sequence (DNA): TGTGCCTGGAGTGGGACTAGCGGATTCTACGAGCAGTACTTC. As protein: CAWSGTSGFYEQYF.

The V gene is TRBV2, the J gene TRBJ2-7, with 11 bases aligning to TRBD2. This CDR3 is 16 amino acids long. J gave up 0 bases and V 9 bases, and 10 bases lay outside the gene matches. Germline assignment: CDR1 SNHLY and CDR2 FYNNEI. The CDR3 sequence: CASKARTSGLSYEQYF. Written as DNA, the CDR3 is TGTGCCAGTAAAGCGAGGACTAGCGGGCTCTCCTACGAGCAGTACTTC. The whole variable domain, filled in from reference TRBV2 and TRBJ2-7, reads EPEVTQTPSHQVTQMGQEVILRCVPISNHLYFYWYRQILGQKVEFLVSFYNNEISEKSEIFDDQFSVERPDGSNFTLKIRSTKLEDSAMYFCASKARTSGLSYEQYFGPGTRLTVT.

The V gene is TRBV3-1 (or the pseudogene TRBV3-2), the J gene TRBJ1-1; the D gene is possibly TRBD1 (6 bases). Germline CDR1 is LGHDT and CDR2 is YNNKEL (reference sequence). Between the trimmed V and J ends, which lost 0 bases and 1 base, there was a span of 6 bases. The CDR3 extends over 14 amino acids. The CDR3 is CASSQDRGNTEAFF. The CDR3 nucleotides read TGTGCCAGCAGCCAAGACAGGGGGAACACTGAAGCTTTCTTT.

The J gene is TRBJ2-7, the V gene TRBV5-4; a weak D match, TRBD2 (6 bases). Looked up from germline, CDR1 is SGHNT and CDR2 is YYREEE (reference sequence). V lost 2 bases and J 7 bases, leaving 13 bases between the germline ends. The length of the CDR3 is 13 residues. CDR3 loop: CASSLGGTEEQYF. CDR3 nucleotides: TGTGCCAGCAGCTTAGGTGGGACTGAGGAGCAGTACTTC.

V gene TRBV9 combines with J gene TRBJ1-1, with D maybe TRBD1 (5 bases). This CDR3 is built from 15 residues. Germline CDR1 is SGDLS and CDR2 is YYNGEE. Trimming shortened V by 0 bases and J by 6 bases, and 15 bases separated the two germline ends. CDR3 amino acids: CASSVVQGGTSEAFF. In nucleotides, the CDR3 is TGTGCCAGCAGCGTAGTCCAGGGAGGAACTTCTGAAGCTTTCTTT.

A single count supports this clone. This rearrangement joins TRBV2 to TRBJ2-1; maybe TRBD2 (5 bases). This CDR3 has 15 residues. Deletions cut 6 bases from V and 7 bases from J, with 19 bases between. The germline gives CDR1 SNHLY, CDR2 FYNNEI. CDR3 bases: TGTGCCAGCAGGACCCCGGGATATAAAGCGAATGAGCAGTTCTTC. Translation gives CASRTPGYKANEQFF.

The V call is TRBV6-1, the J call TRBJ1-5, with D hard to call. The CDR3 consists of 13 residues. Trimming pared 1 base from V and 7 bases from J, leaving 8 bases between. Germline V lookup: CDR1 MNHNS, CDR2 SASEGT. CDR3: CASSEVNPQPQHF. The CDR3 DNA follows: TGTGCCAGCAGTGAAGTTAATCCCCAGCCCCAGCATTTT.